This T cell receptor (beta chain) derives from a study of blood T cell repertoires in COVID-19. There are 15 residues in the CDR3. The V and J ends lost 3 bases and 3 bases respectively, with 15 bases between them. CDR1 is SGHNT, CDR2 YYREEE, per germline (reference sequence). Libraries were prepared by immunoSEQ multiplex PCR; TCRdb keeps only in-frame clonotypes and omits some of them. The sample shows about 140,000 clones, around four fifths of them seen only once. The receptor comes from a woman between 45 and 65 years old with acute COVID-19. Input material: PBMCs or T cells enriched from blood (not recorded which). J is TRBJ1-2 and V is TRBV5-4; D is uncertain. The DNA of the CDR3 is TGTGCCAGCAGCTCCGCGGGTAAAGTTGACTATGGCTACACCTTC. Its translation: CASSSAGKVDYGYTF.